This T cell receptor (beta chain) is drawn from a study of T-cell memory formation after mild COVID-19. General study results and limits: Some clones that responded were present in memory (sampled pre-infection), which suggests cross-reactive memory joined. Among contracting clones, CD4+ were mainly CM/EM and CD8+ enriched in EMRA. Clones contracting day 15 to 85 were balanced CD4/CD8; later expanders leaned CD4+.

TCRdb itself ran the 5' RACE reads through MiXCR, one entry per CDR3 protein. The sample has around 210,000 distinct CDR3 sequences, 9.5% seen once. With respect to this clonotype: The antigen remains undetermined.

Germline CDR1 reads MDHEN; CDR2 reads SYDVKM. V lost 3 bases and J 6 bases, leaving 15 bases between the germline ends. There are 15 residues in the CDR3. Input material: PBMCs or a T cell subset sorted from them (not recorded which). The receptor comes from a man aged 18 to 35 who had mild COVID-19 (a few samples of this study predate the infection). Cell type and time point are not known. The V gene is TRBV28, the J gene TRBJ1-3, with D possibly TRBD1 on 5 matching bases. The CDR3 is CASSLAGPLENTIYF. The CDR3 region has the DNA TGTGCCAGCAGTTTGGCGGGACCTCTGGAAAACACCATATATTTT.